Each of the 23 T cell receptor beta chains below was sequenced from the same sample in a study of T cell responses to AZD1222 COVID-19 vaccine. Sequencing used immunoSEQ multiplex PCR; TCRdb keeps in-frame clones, though not all of them. The table includes about 120,000 clones, 85% to 95% detected once. The starting material was peripheral blood, obtained on day 0 of AZD1222 vaccination. These TCRs come from an adult in good health.

This chain connects TRBV19 to TRBJ1-2; TRBD1 matches at 9 bases. CDR3 length: 16 residues. Trimming cost V 5 bases and J 4 bases; bases outside gene matches: 11. CDR1 is LNHDA, CDR2 SQIVND, per germline (reference sequence). The CDR3 protein is CASSEQGAPPLYGYTF. The CDR3 DNA reads as TGTGCCAGTAGTGAACAGGGGGCGCCACCGCTCTATGGCTACACCTTC.

The chain couples TRBV7-9 to TRBJ2-5; unclear D gene. Trimming took 1 base from V and 5 from J, leaving 11 bases between them. There are 14 residues in the CDR3. Germline assignment: CDR1 SEHNR and CDR2 FQNEAQ (reference sequence). This CDR3 reads CASSLVVGWETQYF. CDR3 sequence (DNA): TGTGCCAGCAGCTTAGTCGTGGGCTGGGAGACCCAGTACTTC.

The chain uses TRBV28 and TRBJ1-5, with TRBD1 as a possible D gene (6 bases). CDR1 and CDR2 from the germline V gene are MDHEN and SYDVKM. The CDR3 covers 14 residues. The V end was cut by 8 bases, the J end by 10 bases, with 21 bases between. The CDR3 region has the DNA TGTGCCAGCGTGGGGGCCGCTTTCCCTTATCCCCAGCATTTT. This sequence encodes CASVGAAFPYPQHF. The full variable domain, with the rest looked up from reference TRBV28 and TRBJ1-5, is DVKVTQSSRYLVKRTGEKVFLECVQDMDHENMFWYRQDPGLGLRLIYFSYDVKMKEKGDIPEGYSVSREKKERFSLILESASTNQTSMYLCASVGAAFPYPQHFGDGTRLSIL.

The V call is TRBV28, the J call TRBJ1-2, with 8 bases aligning to TRBD1. The junction had 10 bases not matched to a gene; V was cut back by 6 bases and J by 4 bases. This CDR3 contains 15 residues. CDR1 is MDHEN, CDR2 SYDVKM, per germline. This CDR3 is CASRGRGQVPYGYTF. CDR3 bases: TGTGCCAGCAGGGGAAGGGGACAGGTGCCCTATGGCTACACCTTC.

The V call is TRBV19, the J call TRBJ1-1; D unclear. Per germline, CDR1 LNHDA and CDR2 SQIVND (reference sequence). V gave up 6 bases and J gave up 3 bases, with 14 bases separating them. This CDR3 comprises 14 residues. The CDR3 reads CASRYEFGYTEAFF. CDR3 nucleotides: TGTGCCAGTAGGTATGAGTTTGGGTACACTGAAGCTTTCTTT.

The rearrangement links TRBV6-5 to TRBJ1-5; no firm D call. Per germline, CDR1 MNHEY and CDR2 SVGAGI. V was shortened by 2 bases and J by 1 base, with 6 bases between the two germline ends. This CDR3 comprises 14 residues. The CDR3 region is CASSYTRSNQPQHF. Here the CDR3 DNA reads TGTGCCAGCAGTTACACCAGGAGCAATCAGCCCCAGCATTTT.

CDR3 coding DNA: TGTGCCAGCACTTCGGCAGAAGAAGCTTTCTTT. This sequence encodes CASTSAEEAFF. This chain links TRBV28 with TRBJ1-1, with D hard to call. The CDR3 spans 11 residues. V was shortened by 7 bases and J by 8 bases, with 11 bases between the two germline ends. Germline-derived CDR1 and CDR2 are MDHEN and SYDVKM.

The chain employs TRBV30 and TRBJ1-2; no reliable D call. The CDR3 extends over 13 amino acids. V was trimmed by 2 bases and J by 11 bases, leaving 18 bases between them. Per the germline V gene, CDR1 is GTSNPN and CDR2 is SVGIG (reference sequence). In DNA form, the CDR3 reads TGTGCCTGGAGTCCACTTTGGGCCGGGGATTACACCTTC. Amino acid sequence: CAWSPLWAGDYTF.

The chain links TRBV5-6 to TRBJ2-5; 7 bases match TRBD1. V dropped 0 bases and J dropped 7; count of bases not matched to a gene: 12. This CDR3 is built from 16 residues. The germline CDR1 and CDR2 sequences are SGHDT and YYEEEE. The CDR3 region is CASSLALRGKLGTQYF. As DNA, the CDR3 is TGTGCCAGCAGCTTGGCCCTCAGGGGGAAGTTGGGGACCCAGTACTTC.

The chain couples TRBV7-8 to TRBJ1-3; D unclear. The CDR3 has 16 amino acids. Looked up from germline, CDR1 is SGHVS and CDR2 is FQNEAQ. Trimming stripped 5 bases from V and 2 bases from J, with 16 bases between. CDR3 region: CASSKEGYLAGNTIYF. In nucleotides, the CDR3 is TGTGCCAGCAGCAAAGAGGGTTATCTCGCTGGAAACACCATATATTTT.

V gene TRBV29-1 combines with J gene TRBJ1-3; D gene ambiguous. V was clipped by 7 bases and J by 2 bases, with 9 bases between them. Germline CDR1 and CDR2: SQVTM and ANQGSEA. The CDR3 runs 12 residues. The CDR3 reads CSGEDAGNTIYF. CDR3 nucleotides: TGCAGCGGGGAAGACGCTGGAAACACCATATATTTT.

The chain is built from TRBV19 and TRBJ1-1, with D perhaps matching TRBD1 (6 bases). The CDR3 contains 15 residues. The V end was cut by 5 bases, the J end by 2 bases, with 15 bases between. Germline lookup yields CDR1 LNHDA and CDR2 SQIVND (reference sequence). CDR3 region: CASSPPGTFNTEAFF. CDR3 DNA: TGTGCCAGTAGTCCCCCGGGGACATTCAACACTGAAGCTTTCTTT.

The chain employs TRBV19 and TRBJ1-4, with 9 bases fitting TRBD1. V lost 3 bases and J lost 4; bases outside the gene matches: 3. The CDR3 runs to 15 residues. From germline, CDR1 is LNHDA and CDR2 SQIVND (reference sequence). This CDR3 is CASSMGQGGNEKLFF. Written as DNA, the CDR3 is TGTGCCAGTAGTATGGGACAGGGCGGTAATGAAAAACTGTTTTTT.

The rearrangement joins TRBV28 to TRBJ2-5; D unclear. V was shortened by 3 bases and J by 4 bases, with 12 bases between the two germline ends. The CDR3 spans 14 residues. Germline CDR1 reads MDHEN; CDR2 reads SYDVKM. The CDR3 sequence is CASSFPGVPETQYF. The CDR3 DNA is TGTGCCAGCAGTTTTCCTGGGGTTCCAGAGACCCAGTACTTC.

This chain uses TRBV3-1 (or the pseudogene TRBV3-2) with TRBJ2-5; TRBD2 agrees at 11 bases. In germline, CDR1 is LGHDT, CDR2 YNNKEL (reference sequence). The CDR3 is made up of 17 amino acids. V lost 2 bases and J lost 5; bases outside the gene matches: 10. For the CDR3, the DNA is TGTGCCAGCAGCCAATTACCCGGGACTAGCGGAGGGGAGACCCAGTACTTC. Encoded protein: CASSQLPGTSGGETQYF.

CDR3 amino acids: CASSKPQGLRTDTQYF. The CDR3, as DNA: TGTGCCAGCAGTAAACCACAGGGCCTAAGGACAGATACGCAGTATTTT. V and J are TRBV28 and TRBJ2-3, with a possible D match to TRBD1 (6 bases). This CDR3 has 16 residues. CDR1 and CDR2 (germline): MDHEN, SYDVKM. V gave up 5 bases and J gave up 3 bases, with 18 bases separating them. Looking up the rest from reference TRBV28 and TRBJ2-3 gives the full variable domain: DVKVTQSSRYLVKRTGEKVFLECVQDMDHENMFWYRQDPGLGLRLIYFSYDVKMKEKGDIPEGYSVSREKKERFSLILESASTNQTSMYLCASSKPQGLRTDTQYFGPGTRLTVL.

The rearrangement links TRBV7-8 to TRBJ1-6; a possible D gene is TRBD1 (6 bases). From germline, CDR1 is SGHVS and CDR2 FQNEAQ. V was cut by 5 bases and J by 0 bases, with 26 bases left in between. This CDR3 is built from 21 residues. The CDR3 DNA sequence: TGTGCCAGCAGCCCCGGGGGGGCAGACCACACCAAGCCCTCCTATAATTCACCCCTCCACTTT. Translated: CASSPGGADHTKPSYNSPLHF.

This chain uses TRBV28 with TRBJ2-1; D is perhaps TRBD1 or TRBD2 (5 bases each). The CDR3 is 16 amino acids. Trimming cost V 3 bases and J 5 bases, with 17 bases left between them. Germline CDR1 and CDR2: MDHEN and SYDVKM. CDR3 residues: CASSFYPGPLNNEQFF. The CDR3 region has the DNA TGTGCCAGCAGTTTCTACCCGGGACCATTGAACAATGAGCAGTTCTTC.

V usage is TRBV7-2 and J usage is TRBJ2-2; 9 positions agree with TRBD2. Germline V gene sequence: CDR1 SGHTA, CDR2 FQGNSA. This CDR3 has 16 residues. The V gene end was trimmed by 2 bases and the J gene end by 2 bases; junction bases not matched to a gene: 3. The CDR3 loop reads CASSLRLAANTGELFF. The DNA for the CDR3 is TGTGCCAGCAGCTTACGACTAGCGGCAAACACCGGGGAGCTGTTTTTT.

The rearrangement uses TRBV12-3 or TRBV12-4 and TRBJ1-4, with a weak D call TRBD1 (5 bases). Trimming cost V 4 bases and J 3 bases, with 6 bases left between them. The CDR3 loop spans 13 amino acids. In DNA form, the CDR3 reads TGTGCCAGCAGTTGGGGGGCTAATGAAAAACTGTTTTTT. It specifies CASSWGANEKLFF.

The chain is built from TRBV27 and TRBJ2-1, with no clear D. The length of the CDR3 is 13 residues. Per germline, CDR1 MNHEY and CDR2 SMNVEV (reference sequence). The V end was cut by 2 bases, the J end by 8 bases, with 10 bases between. The CDR3 sequence: CASSLEDGHEQFF. In DNA, the CDR3 is TGTGCCAGCAGTTTAGAGGACGGGCATGAGCAGTTCTTC.

The V call is TRBV27, the J call TRBJ2-3; weak D call: TRBD2 (5 bases). This CDR3 region has 14 residues. V was cut by 6 bases and J by 2 bases, with 12 bases left in between. In germline, CDR1 is MNHEY, CDR2 SMNVEV (reference sequence). The CDR3 loop reads CASSLTTATDTQYF. CDR3 nucleotide sequence: TGTGCCAGCAGCCTGACTACCGCCACAGATACGCAGTATTTT.

The chain couples TRBV3-1 (or the pseudogene TRBV3-2) to TRBJ1-6; D remains ambiguous. The CDR3 is 15 amino acids. Germline values: CDR1 LGHDT, CDR2 YNNKEL (reference sequence). Deletions cut 4 bases from V and 7 bases from J, with 14 bases between. The CDR3 region is CASSPDFDRNSPLHF. The CDR3 DNA reads as TGTGCCAGCAGCCCAGATTTTGATAGAAATTCACCCCTCCACTTT.